This T cell receptor beta chain was recorded in a study of a mutant IDH1 vaccine in newly diagnosed glioma. Study at large: The treated population exhibited a male proportion of roughly 60%, a female proportion of roughly 40%, and a mean age of 40.4 years. In the visit schedule, V12 fell in week 35, while V13 fell in week 47. The therapy given earlier, which was standard therapy, consisted of radiotherapy, temozolomide, or both, and most of the patients received both.

The time point is: week 35, safety follow-up. All doses held 300 ug of mutant IDH1 20-mer peptide, with topical imiquimod. There were new WHO grade 3 or 4 astrocytomas in the donors, and these were IDH1-mutant and ATRX-lost. Measured with immunoSEQ multiplex PCR; TCRdb has only the in-frame clones, and not every one. The sample shows tens of thousands of clones, 86% of them seen only once. A remark on this clone: Its antigen is currently unknown.

The source was PBMCs, collected from a glioma patient whose treatment included an IDH1 peptide vaccine. This clonotype was sampled from a man in his forties with glioma.

CDR3 coding DNA: TGTGCCAGCAGCGTAGAGCTAGCGGGAGAAGAGACCCAGTACTTC. Protein sequence: CASSVELAGEETQYF. The chain recombines TRBV9 with TRBJ2-5; 10 bases are shared with TRBD2. The CDR3 sequence is 15 residues long. The V and J ends lost 0 bases and 3 bases, in that order; junction bases with no gene match: 2. Germline lookup yields CDR1 SGDLS and CDR2 YYNGEE.